The sequence of this TCR beta chain was determined in a study of T cells in tuberculosis. The count of this clone is one. The assay was immunoSEQ multiplex PCR, and TCRdb's table has in-frame clones only and misses some. Of under 45,000 clones in the sample, about 93% were seen once. CDR3 size: 16 residues. This receptor was obtained from a donor aged 10-35 years with latent tuberculosis or without tuberculosis infection. Sequenced sample: PBMCs. This chain connects TRBV21-1 to TRBJ2-7; the table calls TRBD2, which could not be checked here. TRBV21-1 is tagged as a pseudogene. This CDR3 reads CASSKVVGGPLYEQYF. CDR3 DNA: TGTGCCAGCAGCAAAGTTGTGGGGGGACCCCTCTACGAGCAGTACTTC.